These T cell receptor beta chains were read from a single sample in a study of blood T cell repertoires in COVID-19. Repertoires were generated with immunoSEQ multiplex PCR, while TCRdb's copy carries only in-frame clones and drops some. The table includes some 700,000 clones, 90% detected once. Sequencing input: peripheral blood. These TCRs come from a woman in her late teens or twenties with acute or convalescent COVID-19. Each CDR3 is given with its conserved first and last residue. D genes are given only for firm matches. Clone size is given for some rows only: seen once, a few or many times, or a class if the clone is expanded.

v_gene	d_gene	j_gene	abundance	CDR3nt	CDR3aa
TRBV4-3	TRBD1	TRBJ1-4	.	TGCGCCAGCAGCCAGCCGGGACAGCTTAATGAAAAACTGTTTTTT	CASSQPGQLNEKLFF
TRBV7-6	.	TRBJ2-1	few	TGTGCCAGCAGCTTAGGACTAGAATTGAGTGAGCAGTTCTTC	CASSLGLELSEQFF
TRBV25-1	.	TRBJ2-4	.	TGTGCCAGCAGTTCAACACGGGACACCTCTTTTGTCAAAAACATTCAGTACTTC	CASSSTRDTSFVKNIQYF
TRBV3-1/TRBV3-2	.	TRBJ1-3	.	TGTGCCAGCAGCCGGGCAGGCTCTGGAAACACCATATATTTT	CASSRAGSGNTIYF
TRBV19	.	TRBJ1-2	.	TGTGCCAGTAGTATAGAACAGGCCAACTATGGCTACACCTTC	CASSIEQANYGYTF
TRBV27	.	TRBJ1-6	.	TGTGCCAGCAGTTCCCTACAGGCCACTAATTCACCCCTCCACTTT	CASSSLQATNSPLHF
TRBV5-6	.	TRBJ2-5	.	TGTGCCAGCAGCTTGGTTCCTACAGGCCGGGAGACCCAGTACTTC	CASSLVPTGRETQYF
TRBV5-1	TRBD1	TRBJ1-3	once	TGCGCCAGCAGCTGGGGGGACAGCGCGTCCGGAAACACCATATATTTT	CASSWGDSASGNTIYF
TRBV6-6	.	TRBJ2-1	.	TGTGCCAGCAGTTACTCTGGGGAGATCCGAGACAATGAGCAGTTCTTC	CASSYSGEIRDNEQFF
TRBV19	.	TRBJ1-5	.	TGTGCCAGTAGTATGAGTAGGGTTGGAGAGGGTCAGCCCCAGCATTTT	CASSMSRVGEGQPQHF
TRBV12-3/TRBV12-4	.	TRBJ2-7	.	TGTGCCAGCAGTTCAAGGGGGGAGCAGTACTTC	CASSSRGEQYF
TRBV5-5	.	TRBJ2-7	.	TGTGCCAGCAGCTTGAACAGGGCCGGTTACGAGCAGTACTTC	CASSLNRAGYEQYF
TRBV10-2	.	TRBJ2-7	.	TGCGCCAGCAGTGAAGTAGGGCGGGGGCCCTCCTACGAGCAGTACTTC	CASSEVGRGPSYEQYF
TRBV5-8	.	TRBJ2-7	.	TGTGCCAGCAGCTTGAGGGGCTCCTACGAGCAGTACTTC	CASSLRGSYEQYF
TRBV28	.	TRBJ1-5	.	TGTGCCAGCAGTTTTTGGGGGCTGAGCAATCAGCCCCAGCATTTT	CASSFWGLSNQPQHF
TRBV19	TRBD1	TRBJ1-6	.	TGTGCCAGTAGTATGCGGCAGGGGGATTCACCCCTCCACTTT	CASSMRQGDSPLHF
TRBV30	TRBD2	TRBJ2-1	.	TGTGCCTGGAGTGTAGCGGGGAATGAGCAGTTCTTC	CAWSVAGNEQFF
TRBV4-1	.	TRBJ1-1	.	TGCGCCAGCAGCCAAAACCGGGGAGTTGCTGAAGCTTTCTTT	CASSQNRGVAEAFF
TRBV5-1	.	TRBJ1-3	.	TGCGCCAGCAGCTTGTTCCCACAGGTTCTTTGGGGAAACACCATATATTTT	CASSLFPQVLWGNTIYF
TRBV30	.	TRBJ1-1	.	TGTGCCGGAAAAAGGGGGGGGACGGGCACTGAAGCTTTCTTT	CAGKRGGTGTEAFF
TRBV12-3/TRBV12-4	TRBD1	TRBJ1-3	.	TGTGCCAGCACCCAGGACAGGGGAAACACCATATATTTT	CASTQDRGNTIYF
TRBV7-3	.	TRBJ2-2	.	TGTGCCAGCAGCTTAGGGGGCCTCAACACCGGGGAGCTGTTTTTT	CASSLGGLNTGELFF
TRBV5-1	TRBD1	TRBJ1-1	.	TGCGCCAGCAGCTTGTGGGGACAGGGTTTGAACACTGAAGCTTTCTTT	CASSLWGQGLNTEAFF
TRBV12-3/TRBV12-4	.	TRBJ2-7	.	TGTGCCAGCAGTAGCGGGTCCCCCTACGAGCAGTACTTC	CASSSGSPYEQYF
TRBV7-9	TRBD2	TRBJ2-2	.	TGTGCCAGCAGTTCCCCGGGGGGGACCGGGGAGCTGTTTTTT	CASSSPGGTGELFF
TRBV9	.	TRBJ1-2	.	TGTGCCAGCAGCGGCAAGGGAGGAAGCTACACCTTC	CASSGKGGSYTF
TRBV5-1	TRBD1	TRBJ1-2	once	TGCGCCAGCAGCGCGGGACAGGGGGCGCTTAACTATGGCTACACCTTC	CASSAGQGALNYGYTF
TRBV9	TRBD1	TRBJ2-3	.	TGTGCCAGCTCGGTAAGGGACAGAAGCACAGATACGCAGTATTTT	CASSVRDRSTDTQYF